These 5 T cell receptor beta chains were all obtained from the same sample, sequenced in a study of T cells in women clearing cervical HPV infection. This table comes from immunoSEQ multiplex PCR, and its TCRdb copy is limited to in-frame clones, with some not included. This sample's table has around 46,000 clones. The sample taken for sequencing was blood buffy coat. Receptors were obtained from a woman between 18 and 69 years old with a cervical HPV16 infection that either progressed to CIN3+ or cleared (not recorded which).

On this clone itself: At one end the junction does not follow the germline gene, possibly because of a read error. The sequenced fragment ends 3 residues before the CDR3 boundary, so the rest is inferred from the germline J gene. This same CDR3 is encoded by further DNA sequences in the sample. The chain couples TRBV6-1 to TRBJ1-3; D unresolved. Germline V gene lookup returns CDR1 MNHNS and CDR2 SASEGT. There are 15 residues in the CDR3. The CDR3 bases that were read are TGTGCCAGCAGAGAACAGACTCTCTCTGGAAACACG. Protein sequence: CASREQTLSGNT. The whole CDR3 is CASREQTLSGNTIYF.

The CDR3 DNA, read in part, is TGTGCCAGCTGTACCGGGACACAGTTCACAGATACG. Residues: CASCTGTQFTDT. From start to end, the CDR3 is CASCTGTQFTDTQYF. The genes are TRBV2 and TRBJ2-3, with a tentative D call TRBD1 (6 bases). With the read ending 3 residues before the CDR3 end, the germline J gene is used to fill in that end. The V end was cut by 8 bases, the J end by 2 bases, with 17 bases between. The CDR3 consists of 15 residues. Germline-derived CDR1 and CDR2 are SNHLY and FYNNEI.

Note on this clone: The sequenced fragment ends 3 residues before the CDR3 boundary, so the rest is inferred from the germline J gene. The chain recombines TRBV2 with TRBJ2-7; 8 bases line up with TRBD2. Trimming cost V 1 base and J 6 bases; bases outside gene matches: 5. Per the germline V gene, CDR1 is SNHLY and CDR2 is FYNNEI. The CDR3 loop spans 14 amino acids. The covered CDR3 bases are TGTGCCAGCAGTGAAGGCGGACTAGCTTTCGAG. Translation: CASSEGGLAFE. The CDR3 as a whole reads CASSEGGLAFEQYF.

Turning to this clone: The read terminates 3 residues before the CDR3 end, so the remaining end is supplied by the germline J gene. The chain joins TRBV20-1 to TRBJ2-5; D not certain. The CDR3 consists of 15 residues. CDR1 and CDR2 from the germline V gene are DFQATT and SNEGSKA (reference sequence). V was cut by 5 bases and J by 3 bases, with 19 bases left in between. The CDR3 reads CSAYPMSGREETQYF. Partial CDR3 DNA: TGCAGTGCTTACCCGATGAGTGGTCGGGAAGAGACC.

By frequency, this clone registers medium-sized. The read comes to an end 3 residues before the CDR3 does, leaving the germline J gene to fill in the end. The chain employs TRBV19 and TRBJ2-3, with 7 bases fitting TRBD1. Trimming cost V 4 bases and J 2 bases; bases outside gene matches: 6. Germline CDR1 LNHDA, CDR2 SQIVND (reference sequence). The CDR3 sequence is 15 residues long. This CDR3 reads CASSTLGTDTDTQYF. The sequenced CDR3 bases are TGTGCCAGTAGTACGCTTGGGACAGACACAGATACG. Complete variable domain (other parts from reference TRBV19 and TRBJ2-3): DGGITQSPKYLFRKEGQNVTLSCEQNLNHDAMYWYRQDPGQGLRLIYYSQIVNDFQKGDIAEGYSVSREKKESFPLTVTSAQKNPTAFYLCASSTLGTDTDTQYFGPGTRLTVL.